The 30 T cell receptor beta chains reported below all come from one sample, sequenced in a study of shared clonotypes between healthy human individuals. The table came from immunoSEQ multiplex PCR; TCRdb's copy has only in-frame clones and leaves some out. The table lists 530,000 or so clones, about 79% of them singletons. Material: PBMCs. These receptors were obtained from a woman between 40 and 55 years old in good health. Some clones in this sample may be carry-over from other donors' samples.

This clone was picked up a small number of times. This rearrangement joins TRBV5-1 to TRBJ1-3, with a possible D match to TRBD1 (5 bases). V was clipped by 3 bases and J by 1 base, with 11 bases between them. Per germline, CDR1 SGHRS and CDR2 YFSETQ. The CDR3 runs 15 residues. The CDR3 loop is CASSSGGTSGNTIYF. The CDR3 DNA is TGCGCCAGCAGCTCCGGAGGGACTTCTGGAAACACCATATATTTT.

The CDR3 DNA follows: TGTGCCACCAGCAGGCACCGGGCAGGGGACGAGCAGTTCTTC. This sequence encodes CATSRHRAGDEQFF. This chain links TRBV15 with TRBJ2-1, with D maybe TRBD1 (6 bases). With 3 bases removed from V and 10 bases from J, the gap between germline ends came to 16 bases. Germline V gene sequence: CDR1 LNHNV, CDR2 YYDKDF (reference sequence). There are 14 residues in the CDR3.

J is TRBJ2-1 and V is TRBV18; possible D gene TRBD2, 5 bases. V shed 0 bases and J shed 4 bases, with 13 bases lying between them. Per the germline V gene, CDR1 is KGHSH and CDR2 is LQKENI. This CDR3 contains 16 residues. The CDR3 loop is CASSPPETRGYNEQFF. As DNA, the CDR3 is TGTGCCAGCTCACCACCTGAGACAAGAGGGTACAATGAGCAGTTCTTC.

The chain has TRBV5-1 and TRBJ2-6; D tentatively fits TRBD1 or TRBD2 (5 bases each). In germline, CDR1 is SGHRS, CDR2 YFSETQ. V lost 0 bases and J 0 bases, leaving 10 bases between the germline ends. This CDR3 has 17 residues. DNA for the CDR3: TGCGCCAGCAGCTTGGAGGCAGGGACCTCTGGGGCCAACGTCCTGACTTTC. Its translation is CASSLEAGTSGANVLTF. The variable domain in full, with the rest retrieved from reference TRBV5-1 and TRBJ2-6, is KAGVTQTPRYLIKTRGQQVTLSCSPISGHRSVSWYQQTPGQGLQFLFEYFSETQRNKGNFPGRFSGRQFSNSRSEMNVSTLELGDSALYLCASSLEAGTSGANVLTFGAGSRLTVL.

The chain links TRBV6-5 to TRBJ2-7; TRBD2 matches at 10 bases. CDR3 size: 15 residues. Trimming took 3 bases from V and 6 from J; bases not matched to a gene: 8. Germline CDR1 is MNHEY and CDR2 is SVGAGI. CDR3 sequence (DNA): TGTGCCAGCAGTTATACCCCGGGACTAGCGTCCGAGCAGTACTTC. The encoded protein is CASSYTPGLASEQYF.

In DNA, the CDR3 is TGTGCCAGCTCACCCCCTCCAGGGTTCGGTGAAAAACTGTTTTTT. Its protein is CASSPPPGFGEKLFF. The chain carries TRBV18 and TRBJ1-4, with D possibly matching TRBD1 (5 bases). Germline lookup yields CDR1 KGHSH and CDR2 LQKENI. Trimming shortened V by 3 bases and J by 7 bases, and 15 bases separated the two germline ends. The CDR3 length is 15 residues.

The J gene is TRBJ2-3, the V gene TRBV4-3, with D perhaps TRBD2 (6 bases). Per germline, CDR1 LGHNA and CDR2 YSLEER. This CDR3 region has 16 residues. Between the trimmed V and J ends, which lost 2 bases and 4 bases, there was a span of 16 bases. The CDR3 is CASSQSRGSISDTQYF. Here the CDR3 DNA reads TGCGCCAGCAGCCAAAGCCGGGGGAGTATATCAGATACGCAGTATTTT.

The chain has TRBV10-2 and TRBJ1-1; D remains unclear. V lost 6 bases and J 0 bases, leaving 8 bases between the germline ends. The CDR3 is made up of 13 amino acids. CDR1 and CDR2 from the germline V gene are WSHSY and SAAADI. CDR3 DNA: TGCGCCAGCAGGGAGGAAGTGAACACTGAAGCTTTCTTT. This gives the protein CASREEVNTEAFF.

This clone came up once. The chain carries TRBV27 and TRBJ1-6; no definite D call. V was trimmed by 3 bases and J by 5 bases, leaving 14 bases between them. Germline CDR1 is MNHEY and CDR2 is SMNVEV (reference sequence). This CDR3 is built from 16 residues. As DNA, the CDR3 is TGTGCCAGCAGTTTTACGCCCGCGTCCCATAATTCACCCCTCCACTTT. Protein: CASSFTPASHNSPLHF.

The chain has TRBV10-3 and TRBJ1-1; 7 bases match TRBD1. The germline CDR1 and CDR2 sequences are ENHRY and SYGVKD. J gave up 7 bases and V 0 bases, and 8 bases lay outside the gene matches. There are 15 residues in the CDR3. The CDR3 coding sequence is TGTGCCATCAGTGAGTCGAGGGGGCGCGAGGGTGAAGCTTTCTTT. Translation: CAISESRGREGEAFF.

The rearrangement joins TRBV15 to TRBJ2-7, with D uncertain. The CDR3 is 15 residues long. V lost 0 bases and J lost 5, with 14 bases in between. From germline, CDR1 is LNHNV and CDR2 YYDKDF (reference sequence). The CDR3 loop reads CATSRDGSPENEQYF. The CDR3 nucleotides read TGTGCCACCAGCAGAGACGGTAGCCCCGAGAACGAGCAGTACTTC.

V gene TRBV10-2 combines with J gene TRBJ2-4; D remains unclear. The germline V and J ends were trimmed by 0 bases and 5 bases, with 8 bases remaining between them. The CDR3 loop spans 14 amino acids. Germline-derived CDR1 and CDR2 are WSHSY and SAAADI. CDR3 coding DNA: TGCGCCAGCAGTGAGTCTGGCAGAGAAAACATTCAGTACTTC. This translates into CASSESGRENIQYF.

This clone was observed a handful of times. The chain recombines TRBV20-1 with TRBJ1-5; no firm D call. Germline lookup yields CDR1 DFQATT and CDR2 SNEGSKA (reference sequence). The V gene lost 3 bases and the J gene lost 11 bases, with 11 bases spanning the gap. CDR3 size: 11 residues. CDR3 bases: TGCAGTGCTAGTGAGCATATGGCCCAGCATTTT. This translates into CSASEHMAQHF.

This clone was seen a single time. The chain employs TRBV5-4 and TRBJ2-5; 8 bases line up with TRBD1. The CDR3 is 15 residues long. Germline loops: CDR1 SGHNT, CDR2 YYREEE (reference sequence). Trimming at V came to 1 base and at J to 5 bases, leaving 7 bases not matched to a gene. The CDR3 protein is CASSLRQGASETQYF. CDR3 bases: TGTGCCAGCAGCTTGAGGCAGGGGGCCTCGGAGACCCAGTACTTC. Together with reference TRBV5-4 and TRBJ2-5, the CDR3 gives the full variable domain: ETGVTQSPTHLIKTRGQQVTLRCSSQSGHNTVSWYQQALGQGPQFIFQYYREEENGRGNFPPRFSGLQFPNYSSELNVNALELDDSALYLCASSLRQGASETQYFGPGTRLLVL.

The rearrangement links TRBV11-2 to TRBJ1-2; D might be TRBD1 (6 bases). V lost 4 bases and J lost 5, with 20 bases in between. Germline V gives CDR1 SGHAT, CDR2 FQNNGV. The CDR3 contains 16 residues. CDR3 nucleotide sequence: TGTGCCAGCAGCTCCCTGGCGGGGGGGCTTAGTTATGGCTACACCTTC. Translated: CASSSLAGGLSYGYTF.

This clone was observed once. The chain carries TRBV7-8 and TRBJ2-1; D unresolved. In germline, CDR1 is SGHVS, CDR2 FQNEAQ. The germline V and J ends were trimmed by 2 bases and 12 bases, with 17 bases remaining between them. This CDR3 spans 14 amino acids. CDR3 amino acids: CASSLTGSSRAQFF. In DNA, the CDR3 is TGTGCCAGCAGCTTAACGGGCTCTAGTCGAGCGCAGTTCTTC.

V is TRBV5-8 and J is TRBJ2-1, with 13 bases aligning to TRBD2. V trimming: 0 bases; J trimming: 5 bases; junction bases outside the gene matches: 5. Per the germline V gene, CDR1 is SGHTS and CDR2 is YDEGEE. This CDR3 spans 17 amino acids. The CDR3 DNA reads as TGTGCCAGCAGCTTGGGGACTAGCGGGAGAGTTGACAATGAGCAGTTCTTC. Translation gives CASSLGTSGRVDNEQFF.

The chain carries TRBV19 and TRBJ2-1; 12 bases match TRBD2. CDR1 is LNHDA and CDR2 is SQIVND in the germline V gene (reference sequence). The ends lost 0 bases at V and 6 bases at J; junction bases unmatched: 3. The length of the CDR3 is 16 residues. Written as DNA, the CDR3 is TGTGCCAGTAGTATAGAAAGACTAGCGGGAGCCAATGAGCAGTTCTTC. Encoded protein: CASSIERLAGANEQFF. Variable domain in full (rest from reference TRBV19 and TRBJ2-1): DGGITQSPKYLFRKEGQNVTLSCEQNLNHDAMYWYRQDPGQGLRLIYYSQIVNDFQKGDIAEGYSVSREKKESFPLTVTSAQKNPTAFYLCASSIERLAGANEQFFGPGTRLTVL.

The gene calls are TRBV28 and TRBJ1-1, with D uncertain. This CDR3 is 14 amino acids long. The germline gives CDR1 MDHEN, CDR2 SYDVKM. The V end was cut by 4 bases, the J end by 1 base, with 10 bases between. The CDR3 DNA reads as TGTGCCAGCAGTTCGGGTAGGGCGAACACTGAAGCTTTCTTT. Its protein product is CASSSGRANTEAFF.

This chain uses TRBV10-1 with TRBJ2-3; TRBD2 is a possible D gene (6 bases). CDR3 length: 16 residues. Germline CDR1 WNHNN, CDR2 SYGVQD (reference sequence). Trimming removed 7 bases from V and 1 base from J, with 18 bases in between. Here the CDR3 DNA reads TGCGCCAGCATGAGGGCTAGCGCCGTCTGCACAGATACGCAGTATTTT. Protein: CASMRASAVCTDTQYF.

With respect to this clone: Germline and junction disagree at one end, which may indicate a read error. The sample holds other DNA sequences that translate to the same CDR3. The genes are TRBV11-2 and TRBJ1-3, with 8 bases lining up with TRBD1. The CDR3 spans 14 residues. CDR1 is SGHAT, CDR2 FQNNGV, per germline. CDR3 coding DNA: TGCGCCAGCAGCTTGGACAGGGACGGAAACACCATATATTTT. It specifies CASSLDRDGNTIYF.

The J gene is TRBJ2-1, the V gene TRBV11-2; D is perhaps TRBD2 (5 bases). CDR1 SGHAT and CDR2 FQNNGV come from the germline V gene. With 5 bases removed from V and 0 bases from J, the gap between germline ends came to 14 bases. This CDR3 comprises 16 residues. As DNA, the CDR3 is TGTGCCAGCAGCCACAGCGGTCCTAGCTCCTACAATGAGCAGTTCTTC. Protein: CASSHSGPSSYNEQFF.

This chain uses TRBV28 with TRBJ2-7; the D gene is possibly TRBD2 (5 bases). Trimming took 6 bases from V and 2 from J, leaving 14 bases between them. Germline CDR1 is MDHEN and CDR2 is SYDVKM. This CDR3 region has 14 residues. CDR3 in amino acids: CASSGVNFAYEQYF. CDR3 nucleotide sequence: TGTGCCAGCAGCGGGGTTAATTTCGCCTACGAGCAGTACTTC.

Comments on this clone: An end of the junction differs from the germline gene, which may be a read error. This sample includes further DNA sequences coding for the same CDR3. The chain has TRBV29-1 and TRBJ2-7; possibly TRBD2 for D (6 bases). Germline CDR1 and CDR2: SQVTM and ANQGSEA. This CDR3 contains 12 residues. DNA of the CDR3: TGCAGCGCGGGGGACGGGGGATACGAACAGTACTTC. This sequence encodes CSAGDGGYEQYF.

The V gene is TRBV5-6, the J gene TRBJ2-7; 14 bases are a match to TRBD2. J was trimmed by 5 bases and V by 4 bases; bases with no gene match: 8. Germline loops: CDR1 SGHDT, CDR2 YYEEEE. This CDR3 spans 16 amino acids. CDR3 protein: CASSPLSGLAGDEQYF. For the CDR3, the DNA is TGTGCCAGCAGCCCCCTCTCGGGACTAGCGGGAGACGAGCAGTACTTC.

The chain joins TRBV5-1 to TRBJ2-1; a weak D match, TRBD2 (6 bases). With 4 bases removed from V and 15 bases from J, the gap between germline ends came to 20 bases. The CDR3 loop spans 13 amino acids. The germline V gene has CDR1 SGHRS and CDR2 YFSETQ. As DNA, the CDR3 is TGCGCCAGCAGCCCGGAGGGAGATAGATACCCGTTCTTC. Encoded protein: CASSPEGDRYPFF.

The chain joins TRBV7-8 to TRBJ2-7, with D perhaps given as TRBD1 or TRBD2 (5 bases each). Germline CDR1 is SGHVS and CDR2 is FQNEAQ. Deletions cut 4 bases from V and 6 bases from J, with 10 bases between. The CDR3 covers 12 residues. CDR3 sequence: CASSWSGTEQYF. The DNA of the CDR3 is TGTGCCAGCAGCTGGTCAGGGACCGAGCAGTACTTC.

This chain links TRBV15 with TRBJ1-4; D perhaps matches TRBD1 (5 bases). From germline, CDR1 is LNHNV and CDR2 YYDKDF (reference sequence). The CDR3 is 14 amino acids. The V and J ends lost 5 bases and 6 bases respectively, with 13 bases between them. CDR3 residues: CATSYGTAYEKLFF. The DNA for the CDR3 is TGTGCCACCAGCTACGGGACGGCCTATGAAAAACTGTTTTTT.

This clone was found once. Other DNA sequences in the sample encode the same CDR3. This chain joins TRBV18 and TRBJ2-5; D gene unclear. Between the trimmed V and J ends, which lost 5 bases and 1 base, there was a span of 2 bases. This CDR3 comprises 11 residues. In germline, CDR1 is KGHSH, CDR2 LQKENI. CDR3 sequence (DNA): TGTGCCAGCTCAGGCCAAGAGACCCAGTACTTC. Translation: CASSGQETQYF.

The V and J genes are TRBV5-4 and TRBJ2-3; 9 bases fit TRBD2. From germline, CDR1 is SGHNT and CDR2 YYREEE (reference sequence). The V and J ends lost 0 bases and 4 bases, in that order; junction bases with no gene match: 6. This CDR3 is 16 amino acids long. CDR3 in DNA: TGTGCCAGCAGCTTGGCTTTAGCGGGAGCGGCAGATACGCAGTATTTT. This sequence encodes CASSLALAGAADTQYF.